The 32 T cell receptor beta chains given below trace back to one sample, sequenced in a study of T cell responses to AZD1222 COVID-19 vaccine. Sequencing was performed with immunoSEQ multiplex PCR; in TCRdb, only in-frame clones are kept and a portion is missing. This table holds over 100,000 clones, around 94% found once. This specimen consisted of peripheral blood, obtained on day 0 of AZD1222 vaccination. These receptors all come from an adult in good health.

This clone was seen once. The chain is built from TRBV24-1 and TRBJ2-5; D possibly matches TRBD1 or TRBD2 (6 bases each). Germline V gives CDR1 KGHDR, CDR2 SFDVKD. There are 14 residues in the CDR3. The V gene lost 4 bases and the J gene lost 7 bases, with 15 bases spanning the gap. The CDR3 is CATSDPRGLGTQYF. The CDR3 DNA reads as TGTGCCACCAGTGACCCCCGGGGGCTCGGGACCCAGTACTTC.

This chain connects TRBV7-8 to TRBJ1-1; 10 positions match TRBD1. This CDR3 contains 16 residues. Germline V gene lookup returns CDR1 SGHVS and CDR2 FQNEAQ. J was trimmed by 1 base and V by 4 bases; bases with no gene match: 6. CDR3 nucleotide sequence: TGTGCCAGCAGCTCTAGACAGGGGGCAACGAACACTGAAGCTTTCTTT. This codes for CASSSRQGATNTEAFF.

CDR3 nucleotide sequence: TGTGCCAGCATCCCAGGAGATGAAGCTTTCTTT. Its translation: CASIPGDEAFF. This chain uses TRBV27 with TRBJ1-1; D gene ambiguous. This CDR3 has 11 amino acids. Trimming stripped 7 bases from V and 7 bases from J, with 10 bases between. From germline, CDR1 is MNHEY and CDR2 SMNVEV (reference sequence).

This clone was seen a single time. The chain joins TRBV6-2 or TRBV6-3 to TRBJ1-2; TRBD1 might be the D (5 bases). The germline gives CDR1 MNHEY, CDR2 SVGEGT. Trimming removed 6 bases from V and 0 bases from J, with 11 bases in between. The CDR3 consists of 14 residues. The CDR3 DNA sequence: TGTGCCAGCAGCATAACAGGTTCTAACTATGGCTACACCTTC. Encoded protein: CASSITGSNYGYTF.

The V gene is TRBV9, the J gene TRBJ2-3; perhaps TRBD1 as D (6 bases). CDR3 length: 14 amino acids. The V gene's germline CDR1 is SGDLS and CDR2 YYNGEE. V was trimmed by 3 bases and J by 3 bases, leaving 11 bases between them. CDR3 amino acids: CASSDPRGTDTQYF. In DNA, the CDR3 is TGTGCCAGCAGCGACCCCAGGGGAACAGATACGCAGTATTTT.

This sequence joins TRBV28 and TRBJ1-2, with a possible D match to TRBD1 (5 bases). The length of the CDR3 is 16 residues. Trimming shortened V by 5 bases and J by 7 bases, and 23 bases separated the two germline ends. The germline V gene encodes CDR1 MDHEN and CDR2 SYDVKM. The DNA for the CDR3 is TGTGCCAGCAGTGCCGACAGTTCCCTTAAAGGAGGTGGCTACACCTTC. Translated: CASSADSSLKGGGYTF.

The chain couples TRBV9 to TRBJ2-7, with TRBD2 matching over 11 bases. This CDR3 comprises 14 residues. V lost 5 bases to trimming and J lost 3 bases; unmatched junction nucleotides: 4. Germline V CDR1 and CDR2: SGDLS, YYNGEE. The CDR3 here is CASSSSGRRYEQYF. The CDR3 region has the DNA TGTGCCAGCAGTTCTAGCGGGAGGCGCTACGAGCAGTACTTC.

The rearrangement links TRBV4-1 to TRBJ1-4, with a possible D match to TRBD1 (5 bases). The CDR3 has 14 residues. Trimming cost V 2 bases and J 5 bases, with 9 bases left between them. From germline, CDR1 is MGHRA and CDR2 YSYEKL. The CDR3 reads CASSQRDGNEKLFF. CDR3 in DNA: TGCGCCAGCAGCCAAAGGGACGGAAATGAAAAACTGTTTTTT.

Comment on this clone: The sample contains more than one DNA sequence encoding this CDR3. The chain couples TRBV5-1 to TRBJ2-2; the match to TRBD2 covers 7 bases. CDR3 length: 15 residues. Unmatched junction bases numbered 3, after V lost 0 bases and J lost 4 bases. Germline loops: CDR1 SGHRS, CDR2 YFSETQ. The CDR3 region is CASSLVGGGTGELFF. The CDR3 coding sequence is TGCGCCAGCAGCTTGGTTGGGGGGGGCACCGGGGAGCTGTTTTTT.

The chain's CDR3 is CASRRGEIVGAFF. The CDR3 bases are TGTGCCAGCAGGCGAGGAGAGATCGTTGGAGCTTTCTTT. V is TRBV12-3 or TRBV12-4 and J is TRBJ1-1; D is uncertain. The length of the CDR3 is 13 residues. With 6 bases removed from V and 10 bases from J, the gap between germline ends came to 18 bases.

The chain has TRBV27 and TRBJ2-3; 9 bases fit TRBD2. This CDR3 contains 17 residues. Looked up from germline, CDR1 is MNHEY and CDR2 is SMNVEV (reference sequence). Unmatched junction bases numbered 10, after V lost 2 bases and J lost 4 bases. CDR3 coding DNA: TGTGCCAGCAGTTTACTTTCGAGCGGGAGGAGTTCAGATACGCAGTATTTT. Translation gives CASSLLSSGRSSDTQYF.

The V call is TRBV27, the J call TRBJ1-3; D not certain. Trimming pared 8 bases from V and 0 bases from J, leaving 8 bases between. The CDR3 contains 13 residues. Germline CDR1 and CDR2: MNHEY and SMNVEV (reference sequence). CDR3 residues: CASGVSSGNTIYF. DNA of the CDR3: TGTGCCAGCGGCGTGAGCTCTGGAAACACCATATATTTT.

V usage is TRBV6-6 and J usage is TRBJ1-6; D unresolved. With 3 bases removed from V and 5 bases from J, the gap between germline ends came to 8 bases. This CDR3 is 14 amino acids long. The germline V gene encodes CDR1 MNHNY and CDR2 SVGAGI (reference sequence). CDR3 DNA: TGTGCCAGCAGTTATATGGTTGATAATTCACCCCTCCACTTT. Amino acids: CASSYMVDNSPLHF.

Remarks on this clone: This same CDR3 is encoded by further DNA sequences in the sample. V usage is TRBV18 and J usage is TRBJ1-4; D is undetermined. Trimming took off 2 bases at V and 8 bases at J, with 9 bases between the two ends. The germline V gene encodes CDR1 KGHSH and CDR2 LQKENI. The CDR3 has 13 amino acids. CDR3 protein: CASSPGVGEKLFF. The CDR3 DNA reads TGTGCCAGCTCACCAGGGGTTGGCGAAAAACTGTTTTTT.

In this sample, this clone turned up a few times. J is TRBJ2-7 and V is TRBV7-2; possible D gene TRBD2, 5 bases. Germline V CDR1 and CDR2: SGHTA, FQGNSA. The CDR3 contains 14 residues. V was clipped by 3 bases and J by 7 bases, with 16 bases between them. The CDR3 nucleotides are TGTGCCAGCAGCTTTTGGCAGCGTACGGGGGAGCAGTACTTC. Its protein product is CASSFWQRTGEQYF.

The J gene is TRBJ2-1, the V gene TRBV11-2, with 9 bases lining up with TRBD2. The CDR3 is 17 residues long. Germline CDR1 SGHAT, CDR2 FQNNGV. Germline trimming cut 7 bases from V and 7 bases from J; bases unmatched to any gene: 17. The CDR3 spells CASTRRASGNGGNEQFF. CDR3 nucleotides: TGTGCCAGCACCCGTCGGGCTAGCGGGAACGGGGGAAATGAGCAGTTCTTC.

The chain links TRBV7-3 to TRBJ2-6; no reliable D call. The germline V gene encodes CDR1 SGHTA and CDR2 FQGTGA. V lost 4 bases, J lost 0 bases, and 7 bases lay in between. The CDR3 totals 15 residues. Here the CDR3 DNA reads TGTGCCAGCAGCTCTCGTAGCTCTGGGGCCAACGTCCTGACTTTC. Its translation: CASSSRSSGANVLTF.

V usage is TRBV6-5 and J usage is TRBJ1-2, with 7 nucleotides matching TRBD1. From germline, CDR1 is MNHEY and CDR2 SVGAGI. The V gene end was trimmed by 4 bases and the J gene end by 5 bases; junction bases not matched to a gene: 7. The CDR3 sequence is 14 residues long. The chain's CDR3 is CASSSPPRGYGYTF. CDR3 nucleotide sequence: TGTGCCAGCAGTTCCCCCCCCAGGGGGTATGGCTACACCTTC.

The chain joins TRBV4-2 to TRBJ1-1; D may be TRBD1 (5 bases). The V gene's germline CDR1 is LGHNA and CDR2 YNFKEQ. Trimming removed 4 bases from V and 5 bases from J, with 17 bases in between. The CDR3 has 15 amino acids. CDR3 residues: CASSPHVQGITEAFF. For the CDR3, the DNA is TGTGCCAGCAGCCCTCACGTGCAGGGTATAACTGAAGCTTTCTTT.

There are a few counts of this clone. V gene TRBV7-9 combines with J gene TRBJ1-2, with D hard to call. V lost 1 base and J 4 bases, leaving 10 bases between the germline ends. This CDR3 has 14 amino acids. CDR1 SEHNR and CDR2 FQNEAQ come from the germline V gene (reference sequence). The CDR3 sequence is CASSLEVAVYGYTF. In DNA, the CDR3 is TGTGCCAGCAGCTTAGAGGTGGCAGTCTATGGCTACACCTTC. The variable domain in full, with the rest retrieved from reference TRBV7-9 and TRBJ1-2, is DTGVSQNPRHKITKRGQNVTFRCDPISEHNRLYWYRQTLGQGPEFLTYFQNEAQLEKSRLLSDRFSAERPKGSFSTLEIQRTEQGDSAMYLCASSLEVAVYGYTFGSGTRLTVV.

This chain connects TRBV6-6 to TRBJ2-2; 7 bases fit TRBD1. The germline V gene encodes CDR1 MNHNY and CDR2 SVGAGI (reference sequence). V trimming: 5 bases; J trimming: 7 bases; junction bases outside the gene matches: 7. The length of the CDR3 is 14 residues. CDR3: CASSPPTGIGELFF. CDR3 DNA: TGTGCCAGCAGTCCTCCGACAGGGATCGGGGAGCTGTTTTTT.

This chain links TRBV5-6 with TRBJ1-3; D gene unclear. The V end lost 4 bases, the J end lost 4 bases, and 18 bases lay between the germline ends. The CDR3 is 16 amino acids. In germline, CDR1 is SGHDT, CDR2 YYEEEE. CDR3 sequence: CASSPRSNAGGNTIYF. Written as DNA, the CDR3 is TGTGCCAGCAGCCCCAGGTCCAATGCGGGGGGAAACACCATATATTTT.

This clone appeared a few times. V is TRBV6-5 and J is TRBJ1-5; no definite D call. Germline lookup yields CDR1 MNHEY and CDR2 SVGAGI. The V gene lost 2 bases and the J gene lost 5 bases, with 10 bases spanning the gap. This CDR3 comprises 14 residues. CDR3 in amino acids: CASSYMGFDQPQHF. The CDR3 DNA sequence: TGTGCCAGCAGTTACATGGGTTTTGATCAGCCCCAGCATTTT.

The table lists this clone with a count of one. CDR3 residues: CAKVRPTPLFF. As DNA, the CDR3 is TGTGCTAAAGTGCGGCCGACACCACTGTTTTTT. The rearrangement uses TRBV24-1 and TRBJ1-4; D call uncertain. The CDR3 covers 11 residues. Per germline, CDR1 KGHDR and CDR2 SFDVKD.

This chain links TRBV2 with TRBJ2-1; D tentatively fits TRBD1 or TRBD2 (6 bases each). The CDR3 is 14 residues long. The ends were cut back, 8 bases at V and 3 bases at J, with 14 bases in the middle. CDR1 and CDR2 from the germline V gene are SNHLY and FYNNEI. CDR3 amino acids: CASGFGGNYNEQFF. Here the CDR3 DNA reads TGTGCCAGCGGTTTCGGGGGCAACTACAATGAGCAGTTCTTC.

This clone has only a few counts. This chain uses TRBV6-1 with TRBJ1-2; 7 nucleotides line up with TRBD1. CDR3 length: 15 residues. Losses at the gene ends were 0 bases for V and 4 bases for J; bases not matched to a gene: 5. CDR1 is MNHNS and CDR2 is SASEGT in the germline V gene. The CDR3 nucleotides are TGTGCCAGCAGTGAAGCGTGGGACAGCCTCTATGGCTACACCTTC. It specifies CASSEAWDSLYGYTF.

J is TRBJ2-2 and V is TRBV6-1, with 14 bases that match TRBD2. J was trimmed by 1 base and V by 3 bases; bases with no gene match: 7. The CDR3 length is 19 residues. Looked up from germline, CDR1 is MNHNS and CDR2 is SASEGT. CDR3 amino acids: CASSDRLAGGPVNTGELFF. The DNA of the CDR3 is TGTGCCAGCAGTGACCGACTAGCGGGAGGGCCTGTGAACACCGGGGAGCTGTTTTTT.

CDR3 region: CASSQGWYEQYF. CDR3 in DNA: TGTGCCAGCTCACAGGGGTGGTACGAGCAGTACTTC. The J gene is TRBJ2-7, the V gene TRBV18; TRBD1 might be the D (5 bases). The CDR3 consists of 12 residues. The germline CDR1 and CDR2 sequences are KGHSH and LQKENI. V gave up 4 bases and J gave up 4 bases, with 8 bases separating them.

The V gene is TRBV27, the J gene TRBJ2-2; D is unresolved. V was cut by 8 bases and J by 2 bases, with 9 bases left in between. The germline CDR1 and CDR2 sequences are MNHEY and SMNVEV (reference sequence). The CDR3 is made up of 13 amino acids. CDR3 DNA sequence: TGTGCCAGCCGGGTCCTAAACACCGGGGAGCTGTTTTTT. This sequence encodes CASRVLNTGELFF.

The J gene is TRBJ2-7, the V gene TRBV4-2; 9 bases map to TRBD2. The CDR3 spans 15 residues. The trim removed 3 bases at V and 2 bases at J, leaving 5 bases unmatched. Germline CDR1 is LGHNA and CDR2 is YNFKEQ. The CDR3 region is CASSQATSGTYEQYF. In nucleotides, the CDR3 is TGTGCCAGCAGCCAGGCGACTAGCGGAACCTACGAGCAGTACTTC.

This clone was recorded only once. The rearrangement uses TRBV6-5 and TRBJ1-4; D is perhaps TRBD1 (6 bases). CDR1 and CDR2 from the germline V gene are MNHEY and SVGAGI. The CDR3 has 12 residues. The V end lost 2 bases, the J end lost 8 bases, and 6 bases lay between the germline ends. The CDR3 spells CASSYGGEKLFF. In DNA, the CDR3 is TGTGCCAGCAGTTACGGGGGCGAAAAACTGTTTTTT.

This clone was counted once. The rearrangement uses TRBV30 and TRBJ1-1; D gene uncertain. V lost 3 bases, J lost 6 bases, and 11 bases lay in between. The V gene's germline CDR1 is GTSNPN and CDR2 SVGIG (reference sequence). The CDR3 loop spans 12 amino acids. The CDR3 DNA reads TGTGCCTGGAGCCTCTCAGTGCCTGAAGCTTTCTTT. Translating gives CAWSLSVPEAFF.